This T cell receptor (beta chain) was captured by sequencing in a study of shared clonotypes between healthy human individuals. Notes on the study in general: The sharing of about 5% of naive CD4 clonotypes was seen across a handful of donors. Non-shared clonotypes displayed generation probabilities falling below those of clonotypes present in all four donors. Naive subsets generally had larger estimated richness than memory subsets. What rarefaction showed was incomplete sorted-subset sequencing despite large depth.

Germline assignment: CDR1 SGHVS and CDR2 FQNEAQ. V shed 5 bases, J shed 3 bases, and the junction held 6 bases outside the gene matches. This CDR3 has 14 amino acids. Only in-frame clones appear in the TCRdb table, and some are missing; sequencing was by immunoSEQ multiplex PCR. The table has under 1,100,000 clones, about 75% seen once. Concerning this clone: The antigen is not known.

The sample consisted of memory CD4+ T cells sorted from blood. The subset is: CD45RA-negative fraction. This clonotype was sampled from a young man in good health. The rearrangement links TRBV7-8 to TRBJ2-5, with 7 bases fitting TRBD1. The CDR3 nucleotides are TGTGCCAGCAGCCCCCGGGACAGTAAAGAGACCCAGTACTTC. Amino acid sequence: CASSPRDSKETQYF.